This is a list of T cell receptor beta chains from one sample in a study of blood T cell repertoires in COVID-19. Profiling relied on immunoSEQ multiplex PCR, and the TCRdb table lists in-frame clones only, not all of them. The sample comprises 200,000 to 250,000 clones, around four fifths of which are singletons, and about 11% rests with the top ten. Specimen: peripheral blood. Receptors were obtained from a woman older than 75 with COVID-19, enrolled during active disease. CDR3s include the opening cysteine and the closing phenylalanine or tryptophan. A D gene is named only where the DNA matches it firmly. Clone size is shown for a subset of rows, as once, few, many or a class of expanded clone.

V: TRBV12-5
size: NA
J: TRBJ1-1
D: NA
length: 13
CDR3: CASGLDGGTEAFF
DNA: TGTGCTAGTGGTTTGGACGGGGGCACTGAAGCTTTCTTT

V: TRBV19
size: NA
J: TRBJ1-1
D: TRBD1
length: 13
CDR3: CASRTGPFIEAFF
DNA: TGTGCCAGCCGGACAGGGCCCTTCATTGAAGCTTTCTTT

V: TRBV12-3/TRBV12-4
size: NA
J: TRBJ2-7
D: NA
length: 11
CDR3: CASSSGYEQYF
DNA: TGTGCCAGCAGTTCCGGCTACGAGCAGTACTTC

V: TRBV14
size: few
J: TRBJ2-5
D: TRBD2
length: 13
CDR3: CASSPSGVETQYF
DNA: TGTGCCAGCAGCCCTAGCGGGGTCGAGACCCAGTACTTC

V: TRBV9
size: NA
J: TRBJ2-3
D: TRBD2
length: 15
CDR3: CASSPGGARTDTQYF
DNA: TGTGCCAGCAGCCCGGGGGGGGCCCGGACAGATACGCAGTATTTT

V: TRBV7-6
size: NA
J: TRBJ1-1
D: NA
length: 14
CDR3: CASSSQGGDTEAFF
DNA: TGTGCCAGCAGCTCACAGGGTGGAGACACTGAAGCTTTCTTT

V: TRBV6-5
size: NA
J: TRBJ2-7
D: TRBD2
length: 15
CDR3: CASRGLSGASYEQYF
DNA: TGTGCCAGCAGGGGCCTTAGCGGGGCCTCCTACGAGCAGTACTTC

V: TRBV6-6
size: NA
J: TRBJ2-7
D: NA
length: 13
CDR3: CASSHGSFIEQYF
DNA: TGTGCCAGCAGTCACGGGTCGTTCATCGAGCAGTACTTC

V: TRBV6-5
size: NA
J: TRBJ2-7
D: TRBD1
length: 14
CDR3: CASSLGTGSYEQYF
DNA: TGTGCCAGCAGCTTAGGGACAGGAAGCTACGAGCAGTACTTC

V: TRBV30
size: NA
J: TRBJ1-3
D: NA
length: 13
CDR3: CAWSDTTGNTIYF
DNA: TGTGCCTGGAGTGACACAACTGGAAACACCATATATTTT

V: TRBV3-1/TRBV3-2
size: NA
J: TRBJ2-1
D: TRBD2
length: 15
CDR3: CASSLGLAGGGEQFF
DNA: TGTGCCAGCAGCCTCGGACTAGCGGGGGGAGGGGAGCAGTTCTTC

V: TRBV18
size: NA
J: TRBJ1-4
D: NA
length: 15
CDR3: CASSEWGATNEKLFF
DNA: TGTGCCAGCTCAGAATGGGGCGCAACTAATGAAAAACTGTTTTTT

V: TRBV5-1
size: NA
J: TRBJ1-4
D: NA
length: 13
CDR3: CASSLTVNEKLFF
DNA: TGCGCCAGCAGCTTGACAGTTAATGAAAAACTGTTTTTT

V: TRBV7-2
size: once
J: TRBJ2-7
D: TRBD1
length: 12
CDR3: CASSRTGIEQYF
DNA: TGTGCCAGCAGCCGGACAGGGATTGAGCAGTACTTC

V: TRBV29-1
size: NA
J: TRBJ1-1
D: NA
length: 14
CDR3: CSVEVSRRGTEAFF
DNA: TGCAGCGTTGAAGTCTCACGGCGGGGCACTGAAGCTTTCTTT

V: TRBV28
size: NA
J: TRBJ1-5
D: TRBD1
length: 16
CDR3: CASTQLGTGRNQPQHF
DNA: TGTGCCAGCACCCAATTAGGGACAGGGCGAAATCAGCCCCAGCATTTT

V: TRBV12-3/TRBV12-4
size: once
J: TRBJ2-7
D: NA
length: 11
CDR3: CASTSGGEQYF
DNA: TGTGCCAGCACTTCCGGAGGGGAGCAGTACTTC

V: TRBV5-4
size: NA
J: TRBJ1-2
D: TRBD1
length: 15
CDR3: CASSFRTGTNYGYTF
DNA: TGTGCCAGCAGCTTTCGGACAGGGACTAACTATGGCTACACCTTC

V: TRBV7-9
size: few
J: TRBJ1-5
D: TRBD1
length: 18
CDR3: CASSPGKSTTGINQPQHF
DNA: TGTGCCAGCAGCCCGGGAAAGTCAACGACAGGGATCAATCAGCCCCAGCATTTT

V: TRBV5-1
size: NA
J: TRBJ1-6
D: TRBD1
length: 17
CDR3: CASSLGGQGVNNSPLHF
DNA: TGCGCCAGCAGCTTGGGGGGACAGGGCGTTAATAATTCACCCCTCCACTTT

V: TRBV11-1
size: NA
J: TRBJ1-1
D: NA
length: 13
CDR3: CASSLGAGTEAFF
DNA: TGTGCCAGCAGCTTGGGGGCTGGGACTGAAGCTTTCTTT

V: TRBV6-5
size: NA
J: TRBJ2-1
D: TRBD2
length: 15
CDR3: CASSYGTSGNNEQFF
DNA: TGTGCCAGCAGTTACGGGACTAGCGGAAACAATGAGCAGTTCTTC

V: TRBV10-1
size: NA
J: TRBJ1-2
D: TRBD1
length: 12
CDR3: CASSAGGDGYTF
DNA: TGCGCCAGCAGCGCAGGGGGAGATGGCTACACCTTC

V: TRBV28
size: NA
J: TRBJ2-7
D: TRBD1
length: 14
CDR3: CASSSGTEPYEQYF
DNA: TGTGCCAGCAGTTCCGGGACAGAGCCATACGAGCAGTACTTC

V: TRBV12-1
size: NA
J: TRBJ1-3
D: NA
length: 14
CDR3: CASSFGGPGNTIYF
DNA: TGTGCCAGCAGCTTTGGTGGCCCTGGAAACACCATATATTTT

V: TRBV4-1
size: NA
J: TRBJ2-7
D: TRBD1
length: 15
CDR3: CASSQETGSSYEQYF
DNA: TGCGCCAGCAGCCAGGAGACAGGGAGCTCCTACGAGCAGTACTTC

V: TRBV4-3
size: NA
J: TRBJ2-1
D: TRBD1
length: 15
CDR3: CASSQAVDRGGEQFF
DNA: TGCGCCAGCAGCCAGGCAGTAGACAGGGGGGGTGAGCAGTTCTTC

V: TRBV29-1
size: NA
J: TRBJ1-4
D: NA
length: 14
CDR3: CSVEGVATNEKLFF
DNA: TGCAGCGTTGAGGGAGTTGCAACTAATGAAAAACTGTTTTTT

V: TRBV19
size: NA
J: TRBJ2-7
D: TRBD1
length: 13
CDR3: CASRQGAGGEQYF
DNA: TGTGCCAGTAGACAGGGGGCCGGAGGTGAGCAGTACTTC

V: TRBV24-1
size: NA
J: TRBJ2-2
D: TRBD2
length: 18
CDR3: CATSDRRTSGGTVGELFF
DNA: TGTGCCACCAGTGACCGTAGGACTAGCGGGGGGACTGTCGGGGAGCTGTTTTTT

V: TRBV5-6
size: NA
J: TRBJ2-2
D: TRBD2
length: 16
CDR3: CASSLGSGGMTGELFF
DNA: TGTGCCAGCAGCTTGGGGAGCGGGGGGATGACCGGGGAGCTGTTTTTT

V: TRBV6-2/TRBV6-3
size: NA
J: TRBJ1-5
D: TRBD1
length: 18
CDR3: CASSDRGVGTGGWQPQHF
DNA: TGTGCCAGCAGTGACCGAGGCGTTGGGACAGGGGGCTGGCAGCCCCAGCATTTT

V: TRBV28
size: NA
J: TRBJ1-1
D: NA
length: 18
CDR3: CASSHSEDIPLLNTEAFF
DNA: TGTGCCAGCAGTCACTCTGAGGACATACCTCTTCTGAACACTGAAGCTTTCTTT

V: TRBV6-5
size: NA
J: TRBJ2-1
D: NA
length: 12
CDR3: CASSYLQGQQFF
DNA: TGTGCCAGCAGTTACCTCCAGGGGCAGCAGTTCTTC

V: TRBV7-9
size: NA
J: TRBJ2-1
D: TRBD2
length: 17
CDR3: CASSPPTSGFSYNEQFF
DNA: TGTGCCAGCAGCCCACCCACTAGCGGCTTCTCCTACAATGAGCAGTTCTTC

V: TRBV3-1/TRBV3-2
size: few
J: TRBJ1-2
D: NA
length: 12
CDR3: CASSTQAYGYTF
DNA: TGTGCCAGCAGCACCCAGGCCTATGGCTACACCTTC

V: TRBV5-4
size: NA
J: TRBJ1-1
D: TRBD1
length: 17
CDR3: CASSLGQGGGQNTEAFF
DNA: TGTGCCAGCAGCTTGGGGCAAGGGGGCGGACAGAACACTGAAGCTTTCTTT

V: TRBV19
size: NA
J: TRBJ1-2
D: TRBD1
length: 17
CDR3: CASSTPGDRVANYGYTF
DNA: TGTGCCAGTAGTACCCCCGGGGACAGGGTCGCTAACTATGGCTACACCTTC

V: TRBV29-1
size: NA
J: TRBJ2-7
D: TRBD2
length: 11
CDR3: CSVGKAGEQYF
DNA: TGCAGCGTTGGGAAAGCGGGAGAGCAGTACTTC

V: TRBV4-3
size: NA
J: TRBJ2-4
D: TRBD2
length: 17
CDR3: CASSQDWAGGHENIQYF
DNA: TGCGCCAGCAGCCAAGATTGGGCGGGGGGACACGAGAACATTCAGTACTTC

V: TRBV28
size: NA
J: TRBJ2-3
D: NA
length: 15
CDR3: CASSSTGFSTDTQYF
DNA: TGTGCCAGCAGTTCCACAGGCTTTTCCACGGATACGCAGTATTTT

V: TRBV28
size: NA
J: TRBJ2-3
D: TRBD2
length: 15
CDR3: CASRGLRGARMTQYF
DNA: TGTGCCAGCAGGGGCCTGCGGGGGGCCCGGATGACGCAGTATTTT

V: TRBV28
size: NA
J: TRBJ1-2
D: NA
length: 14
CDR3: CASSSGGRGYGYTF
DNA: TGTGCCAGCAGCTCGGGGGGCAGGGGCTATGGCTACACCTTC

V: TRBV5-1
size: NA
J: TRBJ2-5
D: NA
length: 16
CDR3: CASSLSIGQFGETQYF
DNA: TGCGCCAGCAGCTTGAGTATAGGACAGTTCGGAGAGACCCAGTACTTC

V: TRBV7-8
size: NA
J: TRBJ1-2
D: NA
length: 15
CDR3: CASSLEAGPNYGYTF
DNA: TGTGCCAGCAGCTTAGAGGCGGGTCCTAACTATGGCTACACCTTC

V: TRBV19
size: once
J: TRBJ1-1
D: TRBD1
length: 14
CDR3: CASTAGTGGRTAFF
DNA: TGTGCCAGTACTGCCGGTACAGGGGGCCGAACAGCTTTCTTT

V: TRBV5-1
size: NA
J: TRBJ2-3
D: TRBD1
length: 17
CDR3: CASSYGTGGIGTDTQYF
DNA: TGCGCCAGCAGCTATGGGACAGGGGGCATAGGCACAGATACGCAGTATTTT

V: TRBV5-1
size: NA
J: TRBJ1-4
D: TRBD1
length: 14
CDR3: CASSRGQGSEKLFF
DNA: TGCGCCAGTAGCAGGGGACAGGGTAGCGAAAAACTGTTTTTT

V: TRBV7-8
size: NA
J: TRBJ2-3
D: NA
length: 11
CDR3: CASSLLDTQYF
DNA: TGTGCCAGCAGCCTTCTAGATACGCAGTATTTT

V: TRBV18
size: NA
J: TRBJ1-6
D: NA
length: 16
CDR3: CASSPPVRQQLIALHF
DNA: TGTGCCAGCTCACCACCGGTGAGACAGCAGCTTATAGCCCTCCACTTT

V: TRBV7-2
size: NA
J: TRBJ1-2
D: TRBD1
length: 17
CDR3: CASSLGTGTARPYGYTF
DNA: TGTGCCAGCAGCTTAGGGACCGGGACAGCCCGCCCCTATGGCTACACCTTC

V: TRBV7-8
size: NA
J: TRBJ2-7
D: NA
length: 16
CDR3: CASGQSDLLTSYEQYF
DNA: TGTGCCAGCGGCCAATCGGACTTACTTACCTCCTACGAGCAGTACTTC

V: TRBV10-3
size: NA
J: TRBJ2-2
D: NA
length: 14
CDR3: CAISDPGAVWFLFF
DNA: TGTGCCATCAGTGACCCTGGTGCGGTGTGGTTTCTGTTTTTT

V: TRBV28
size: once
J: TRBJ1-5
D: NA
length: 14
CDR3: CASTPPGVGQPQHF
DNA: TGTGCCAGCACCCCTCCGGGGGTAGGTCAGCCCCAGCATTTT

V: TRBV5-1
size: NA
J: TRBJ1-4
D: TRBD1
length: 15
CDR3: CASSSGGTGNEKLFF
DNA: TGCGCCAGCAGCTCCGGTGGGACAGGAAATGAAAAACTGTTTTTT

V: TRBV3-1/TRBV3-2
size: few
J: TRBJ1-1
D: NA
length: 13
CDR3: CASSLTGALNAFF
DNA: TGTGCCAGCAGCCTGACAGGAGCCTTGAACGCTTTCTTT

V: TRBV28
size: NA
J: TRBJ1-3
D: NA
length: 16
CDR3: CASSFGGVTSGNTIYF
DNA: TGTGCCAGCAGTTTTGGGGGGGTCACCTCTGGAAACACCATATATTTT

V: TRBV7-2
size: NA
J: TRBJ1-4
D: TRBD1
length: 17
CDR3: CASTRGQGRATNEKLFF
DNA: TGTGCCAGCACCCGGGGACAGGGGCGCGCAACTAATGAAAAACTGTTTTTT